Shown below are 25 T cell receptor beta chains from a single sample sequenced in a study of blood T cell repertoires in COVID-19. Data came from immunoSEQ multiplex PCR; TCRdb stores just in-frame clones and leaves some out. The sample records 55,000 to 75,000 clones, around three quarters being singletons. The sample comprised peripheral blood. The receptors originated from a woman aged 65 to 85 with acute or convalescent COVID-19.

The J gene is TRBJ1-5, the V gene TRBV19; a possible D gene is TRBD1 (5 bases). This CDR3 has 15 residues. V shed 4 bases and J shed 1 base, with 11 bases lying between them. Germline V gene lookup returns CDR1 LNHDA and CDR2 SQIVND (reference sequence). The CDR3 loop reads CASSTSEGSNQPQHF. The CDR3 region has the DNA TGTGCCAGTAGTACCTCGGAGGGGAGCAATCAGCCCCAGCATTTT.

This clone was seen a few times. The CDR3 DNA sequence: TGTGCCATCAGAGACCCGACAGGCTACAATGAGCAGTTCTTC. It specifies CAIRDPTGYNEQFF. The V call is TRBV10-3, the J call TRBJ2-1; tentative D call: TRBD1 (6 bases). Trimming removed 6 bases from V and 3 bases from J, with 12 bases in between. Germline loops: CDR1 ENHRY, CDR2 SYGVKD. CDR3 length: 14 residues.

The rearrangement uses TRBV19 and TRBJ1-4; the D gene is possibly TRBD1 (6 bases). CDR3 size: 17 residues. V gave up 3 bases and J gave up 8 bases, with 22 bases separating them. Germline assignment: CDR1 LNHDA and CDR2 SQIVND (reference sequence). DNA for the CDR3: TGTGCCAGTAGTATCCAGCGTTTTCAGGGGTCGGGGGAAAAACTGTTTTTT. Translated, it gives CASSIQRFQGSGEKLFF.

The chain carries TRBV7-7 and TRBJ2-5; D is possibly TRBD2 (6 bases). Trimming left V 0 bases short and J 5 bases short, with 13 bases between. The CDR3 has 15 amino acids. The germline gives CDR1 SSHAT, CDR2 FNYEAQ (reference sequence). CDR3 coding DNA: TGTGCCAGCAGCTTAGCGGGGGGTCCTCGGGAGACCCAGTACTTC. It encodes CASSLAGGPRETQYF.

The rearrangement joins TRBV5-4 to TRBJ1-1; 8 nucleotides align to TRBD1. This CDR3 has 17 residues. Germline values: CDR1 SGHNT, CDR2 YYREEE (reference sequence). V lost 5 bases, J lost 5 bases, and 17 bases stayed unmatched. The CDR3 nucleotides read TGTGCCAGCAGTTTCGGACAGGGAAAAGTTTCGAAGACTGAAGCTTTCTTT. It specifies CASSFGQGKVSKTEAFF. The whole variable domain, remainder taken from reference TRBV5-4 and TRBJ1-1, is ETGVTQSPTHLIKTRGQQVTLRCSSQSGHNTVSWYQQALGQGPQFIFQYYREEENGRGNFPPRFSGLQFPNYSSELNVNALELDDSALYLCASSFGQGKVSKTEAFFGQGTRLTVV.

The CDR3 region is CASSQLAGAPTDTQYF. CDR3 bases: TGTGCCAGCAGTCAACTAGCGGGGGCGCCCACAGATACGCAGTATTTT. V gene TRBV25-1 combines with J gene TRBJ2-3, with TRBD2 matching 11 bases. Trimming took 5 bases from V and 2 from J; bases not matched to a gene: 6. Germline assignment: CDR1 MGHDK and CDR2 SYGVNS. The CDR3 loop spans 16 amino acids.

The J gene is TRBJ1-6, the V gene TRBV19; 8 bases fit TRBD1. The ends lost 10 bases at V and 9 bases at J; junction bases unmatched: 8. The CDR3 extends over 13 amino acids. The germline V gene has CDR1 LNHDA and CDR2 SQIVND (reference sequence). Here the CDR3 reads CATLDRGSSPLHF. As DNA, the CDR3 is TGTGCCACCCTAGACAGGGGAAGTTCACCCCTCCACTTT.

The rearrangement joins TRBV12-5 to TRBJ1-1, with D unclear. Trimming removed 7 bases at V and 2 bases at J, with 5 bases between. This CDR3 is 11 amino acids long. The germline V gene encodes CDR1 LGHNT and CDR2 FRNRAP. This CDR3 is CASAVNTEAFF. CDR3 bases: TGTGCTAGTGCCGTAAACACTGAAGCTTTCTTT.

The chain employs TRBV5-1 and TRBJ2-1, with TRBD1 as a possible D gene (6 bases). Trimming cost V 0 bases and J 0 bases, with 10 bases left between them. Germline CDR1 is SGHRS and CDR2 is YFSETQ. The CDR3 totals 16 residues. Written as DNA, the CDR3 is TGCGCCAGCAGCTTGGTCGGACAGAGCTCCTACAATGAGCAGTTCTTC. Amino acid sequence: CASSLVGQSSYNEQFF.

This clone was seen a few times. Sequence at one end of the junction differs from germline and may be a read error. This sequence joins TRBV7-8 and TRBJ2-7; 9 bases align to TRBD2. The CDR3 is 15 amino acids. Germline values: CDR1 SGHVS, CDR2 FQNEAQ. In DNA form, the CDR3 reads TGTGCCAGCAGCCTAGCGGGACAACCTAACTACGAGCAGTACTTC. Translation gives CASSLAGQPNYEQYF.

This clone was detected a few times. This CDR3 is CASSQAGLTNEKLFF. As DNA, the CDR3 is TGTGCCAGCAGCCAAGCTGGGCTAACTAATGAAAAACTGTTTTTT. The chain couples TRBV14 to TRBJ1-4; D is undetermined. Germline CDR1 SGHDN, CDR2 FVKESK. V shed 1 base and J shed 1 base, with 7 bases lying between them. The CDR3 has 15 amino acids.

The chain uses TRBV3-1 (or the pseudogene TRBV3-2) and TRBJ2-1, with 8 bases that match TRBD1. The CDR3 spans 13 residues. The junction had 4 bases not matched to a gene; V was cut back by 5 bases and J by 7 bases. Looked up from germline, CDR1 is LGHDT and CDR2 is YNNKEL (reference sequence). The CDR3 loop is CASSGQGLNEQFF. The CDR3 bases are TGTGCCAGCAGCGGACAGGGTTTAAATGAGCAGTTCTTC.

The J gene is TRBJ2-3, the V gene TRBV27; 12 bases are shared with TRBD2. V was clipped by 6 bases and J by 4 bases; unmatched bases: 5. Germline CDR1 and CDR2: MNHEY and SMNVEV (reference sequence). This CDR3 is 15 amino acids long. This chain's CDR3 is CASSSLAGGPDTQYF. Written as DNA, the CDR3 is TGTGCCAGCAGCTCACTAGCGGGAGGACCAGATACGCAGTATTTT.

This clone was seen a few times. This chain uses TRBV18 with TRBJ1-2; maybe TRBD1 (6 bases). Germline V lookup: CDR1 KGHSH, CDR2 LQKENI. This CDR3 has 19 amino acids. V lost 3 bases to trimming and J lost 0 bases, with 23 bases between them. As DNA, the CDR3 is TGTGCCAGCTCACCCCTCGGCGGGCAGGGGTCCTTAGCTAACTATGGCTACACCTTC. The encoded protein is CASSPLGGQGSLANYGYTF.

The V and J genes are TRBV19 and TRBJ2-1, with 12 bases that match TRBD2. J lost 14 bases, V lost 5 bases, and 13 bases had no gene match. Germline V gene lookup returns CDR1 LNHDA and CDR2 SQIVND (reference sequence). The CDR3 runs 15 residues. The CDR3 coding sequence is TGTGCCAGTAGTCCGGGGGGACTAGCGGGTACCCGGGAGTTCTTC. The encoded protein is CASSPGGLAGTREFF.

The chain couples TRBV4-1 to TRBJ2-2; 7 bases align to TRBD1. The V gene end was trimmed by 1 base and the J gene end by 8 bases; junction bases not matched to a gene: 16. This CDR3 spans 18 amino acids. Germline values: CDR1 MGHRA, CDR2 YSYEKL. Here the CDR3 reads CASSQGPRSRDSLGELFF. CDR3 DNA sequence: TGCGCCAGCAGCCAAGGACCACGTTCCCGGGACAGCCTAGGGGAGCTGTTTTTT.

This clone was found a few times. J is TRBJ1-5 and V is TRBV4-1; D possibly corresponds to TRBD1 (5 bases). The ends were cut back, 5 bases at V and 5 bases at J, with 16 bases in the middle. The length of the CDR3 is 15 residues. The germline V gene has CDR1 MGHRA and CDR2 YSYEKL. This CDR3 reads CASSSLVGEDQPQHF. The CDR3 nucleotides are TGCGCCAGCAGCTCCCTCGTGGGGGAGGATCAGCCCCAGCATTTT.

The chain carries TRBV9 and TRBJ2-1, with 9 positions matching TRBD2. Looked up from germline, CDR1 is SGDLS and CDR2 is YYNGEE. V shed 0 bases and J 5 bases; nucleotides not matched to a gene: 6. The length of the CDR3 is 16 residues. Here the CDR3 DNA reads TGTGCCAGCAGCGTAGGTATATTAGCGGGAGACAATGAGCAGTTCTTC. Translated: CASSVGILAGDNEQFF.

The chain joins TRBV24-1 to TRBJ2-2, with 10 bases matching TRBD1. Germline V gene sequence: CDR1 KGHDR, CDR2 SFDVKD. J was trimmed by 2 bases and V by 2 bases; bases with no gene match: 1. The CDR3 covers 16 residues. CDR3 sequence: CATSDWTGGNTGELFF. CDR3 nucleotides: TGTGCCACCAGTGATTGGACAGGGGGTAACACCGGGGAGCTGTTTTTT.

This clone showed up just a few times. V and J are TRBV7-3 and TRBJ2-3; 9 bases align to TRBD1. V trimming: 5 bases; J trimming: 7 bases; junction bases outside the gene matches: 10. Germline V lookup: CDR1 SGHTA, CDR2 FQGTGA. This CDR3 has 15 residues. Here the CDR3 DNA reads TGTGCCAGCAGCCCAGCCCCGGGACAGGGTTATACGCAGTATTTT. This encodes CASSPAPGQGYTQYF.

This clone has just one count. The V gene is TRBV6-6, the J gene TRBJ1-2; D is perhaps TRBD1 (5 bases). Germline V gene sequence: CDR1 MNHNY, CDR2 SVGAGI (reference sequence). The germline V and J ends were trimmed by 10 bases and 0 bases, with 15 bases remaining between them. The CDR3 spans 14 residues. The CDR3 coding sequence is TGTGCCACCCGGGGGTCCCTTACTAACTATGGCTACACCTTC. It is translated as CATRGSLTNYGYTF.

The rearrangement uses TRBV7-2 and TRBJ1-5; maybe TRBD1 (6 bases). Germline V gene sequence: CDR1 SGHTA, CDR2 FQGNSA. The CDR3 runs to 15 residues. V lost 1 base, J lost 4 bases, and 11 bases lay in between. For the CDR3, the DNA is TGTGCCAGCAGCTTAGTTGGGCAGGGGAATCAGCCCCAGCATTTT. It specifies CASSLVGQGNQPQHF.

The chain uses TRBV4-2 and TRBJ2-1, with 9 bases lining up with TRBD1. The CDR3 has 15 residues. Trimming at V came to 1 base and at J to 6 bases, leaving 4 bases not matched to a gene. Germline V gene data show CDR1 as LGHNA and CDR2 as YNFKEQ. Written as DNA, the CDR3 is TGTGCCAGCAGCCAAGGACAGGGGGTGGGCAATGAGCAGTTCTTC. Translated: CASSQGQGVGNEQFF.

V gene TRBV4-1 combines with J gene TRBJ1-4; the D gene is possibly TRBD1 (6 bases). This CDR3 has 16 amino acids. Germline CDR1 is MGHRA and CDR2 is YSYEKL. The V end lost 5 bases, the J end lost 4 bases, and 17 bases lay between the germline ends. The CDR3 DNA is TGCGCCAGCAGCAAAGGACAGTCGGCCCTTAATGAAAAACTGTTTTTT. Protein: CASSKGQSALNEKLFF.

The V call is TRBV6-5, the J call TRBJ1-6, with TRBD1 as a possible D gene (5 bases). This CDR3 spans 15 amino acids. Trimming took 9 bases from V and 4 from J, leaving 16 bases between them. Germline V CDR1 and CDR2: MNHEY, SVGAGI. The CDR3 loop is CASALGRGYNSPLHF. The CDR3 DNA is TGTGCCAGTGCCTTAGGTAGGGGTTATAATTCACCCCTCCACTTT.